These 25 T cell receptor beta chains came from one sample sequenced in a study of blood T cell repertoires in COVID-19. TCRdb's copy holds only in-frame clones and misses some; the assay was immunoSEQ multiplex PCR. The sample has some 380,000 clones; 70% to 90% are singletons. Input material: PBMCs or T cells enriched from blood (not recorded which). These receptor sequences come from a woman aged 40 to 49 with acute COVID-19.

CDR3: CASSENPGTEREAFF. DNA for the CDR3: TGCGCCAGCAGTGAGAACCCCGGGACAGAGAGGGAAGCTTTCTTT. The chain uses TRBV10-2 and TRBJ1-1; 7 nucleotides line up with TRBD1. Germline assignment: CDR1 WSHSY and CDR2 SAAADI. V shed 2 bases and J 8 bases; nucleotides not matched to a gene: 11. The length of the CDR3 is 15 residues.

The rearrangement joins TRBV7-9 to TRBJ1-4; tentatively, D is TRBD1 (6 bases). The CDR3 is 15 residues long. Germline V gives CDR1 SEHNR, CDR2 FQNEAQ (reference sequence). V lost 5 bases and J 0 bases, leaving 10 bases between the germline ends. The CDR3 region is CASSAWTATNEKLFF. DNA for the CDR3: TGTGCCAGCAGCGCCTGGACAGCAACTAATGAAAAACTGTTTTTT.

V and J are TRBV4-1 and TRBJ2-1, with D perhaps matching TRBD2 (5 bases). Germline CDR1 MGHRA, CDR2 YSYEKL. The CDR3 runs 15 residues. Trimming left V 0 bases short and J 4 bases short, with 10 bases between. CDR3 residues: CASSQEDFLYNEQFF. As DNA, the CDR3 is TGCGCCAGCAGCCAAGAGGACTTTCTATACAATGAGCAGTTCTTC.

This clone came up once. The rearrangement uses TRBV6-5 and TRBJ1-4; 9 bases map to TRBD1. CDR3 length equals 14 residues. CDR1 is MNHEY and CDR2 is SVGAGI in the germline V gene. V lost 6 bases to trimming and J lost 3 bases; unmatched junction nucleotides: 2. In DNA, the CDR3 is TGTGCCAGCAGAACAGGGGGCCCTAATGAAAAACTGTTTTTT. Encoded protein: CASRTGGPNEKLFF.

This clone occurred once. The gene calls are TRBV6-2 or TRBV6-3 and TRBJ1-6, with 10 bases fitting TRBD1. This CDR3 spans 15 amino acids. Losses at the gene ends were 2 bases for V and 8 bases for J; bases not matched to a gene: 3. The germline gives CDR1 MNHEY, CDR2 SVGEGT. The DNA of the CDR3 is TGTGCCAGCAGTTACAGGGGACAGGGGTATTCACCCCTCCACTTT. It yields the protein CASSYRGQGYSPLHF.

The chain joins TRBV7-6 to TRBJ2-3; tentative D call: TRBD1 (5 bases). The CDR3 loop spans 15 amino acids. CDR1 and CDR2 from the germline V gene are SGHVS and FNYEAQ. Trimming removed 1 base from V and 3 bases from J, with 11 bases in between. The CDR3 DNA reads TGTGCCAGCAGCTTAGAGGGGTGGCGGACAGATACGCAGTATTTT. This codes for CASSLEGWRTDTQYF.

The genes are TRBV15 and TRBJ1-1; D unresolved. This CDR3 is 14 amino acids long. Trimming removed 4 bases at V and 3 bases at J, with 12 bases between. CDR1 and CDR2 from the germline V gene are LNHNV and YYDKDF (reference sequence). The CDR3 sequence: CATSIRGVDTEAFF. The DNA of the CDR3 is TGTGCCACCAGCATCCGAGGAGTAGACACTGAAGCTTTCTTT.

The chain uses TRBV2 and TRBJ2-7; unclear D gene. This CDR3 is 14 amino acids long. V lost 0 bases and J 3 bases, leaving 9 bases between the germline ends. Germline V lookup: CDR1 SNHLY, CDR2 FYNNEI. In DNA, the CDR3 is TGTGCCAGCAGTGAAGCGCTTTACAGCTACGAGCAGTACTTC. Amino acid sequence: CASSEALYSYEQYF.

In its sample, this clone was seen once. This chain uses TRBV2 with TRBJ1-1; 10 bases agree with TRBD1. The CDR3 totals 14 residues. Germline CDR1 is SNHLY and CDR2 is FYNNEI. V lost 4 bases to trimming and J lost 5 bases; unmatched junction nucleotides: 4. CDR3 nucleotides: TGTGCCAGCAGTGCGGGACAGGGGTCGACTGAAGCTTTCTTT. Translating gives CASSAGQGSTEAFF.

This chain links TRBV2 with TRBJ2-7; TRBD1 matches 7 bases. CDR1 is SNHLY, CDR2 FYNNEI, per germline. V shed 6 bases and J 6 bases; nucleotides not matched to a gene: 8. The CDR3 sequence is 13 residues long. In nucleotides, the CDR3 is TGTGCCAGCAGGAGACAGGGATCGGGCGAGCAGTACTTC. Translation gives CASRRQGSGEQYF.

This chain uses TRBV18 with TRBJ1-3; D perhaps matches TRBD1 (5 bases). V lost 3 bases and J lost 0, with 15 bases in between. This CDR3 is 17 amino acids long. The germline V gene encodes CDR1 KGHSH and CDR2 LQKENI. CDR3 residues: CASSPRQTRASGNTIYF. The DNA of the CDR3 is TGTGCCAGCTCACCCCGACAGACCCGCGCCTCTGGAAACACCATATATTTT. The entire variable domain, with the rest obtained from reference TRBV18 and TRBJ1-3, is as follows: NAGVMQNPRHLVRRRGQEARLRCSPMKGHSHVYWYRQLPEEGLKFMVYLQKENIIDESGMPKERFSAEFPKEGPSILRIQQVVRGDSAAYFCASSPRQTRASGNTIYFGEGSWLTVV.

This clone was observed once. The rearrangement joins TRBV12-3 or TRBV12-4 to TRBJ2-7; TRBD1 aligns across 7 bases. This CDR3 is 13 amino acids long. The trim removed 6 bases at V and 3 bases at J, leaving 5 bases unmatched. CDR3 loop: CASSRQGVYEQYF. The CDR3 coding sequence is TGTGCCAGCAGCCGTCAGGGGGTCTACGAGCAGTACTTC.

This rearrangement joins TRBV6-5 to TRBJ1-1; 8 bases line up with TRBD1. CDR1 and CDR2 (germline): MNHEY, SVGAGI. Trimming removed 4 bases from V and 3 bases from J; junction bases left unmatched: 7. The CDR3 is 15 amino acids. CDR3 DNA: TGTGCCAGCAGTTCGATAACAGGGGGGGACACTGAAGCTTTCTTT. Translated: CASSSITGGDTEAFF.

This chain joins TRBV7-8 and TRBJ1-5; 7 bases match TRBD1. V shed 1 base and J 4 bases; nucleotides not matched to a gene: 7. Germline CDR1 SGHVS, CDR2 FQNEAQ. The CDR3 length is 16 residues. The CDR3 region has the DNA TGTGCCAGCAGCTTAGAGACAGGGTTATGGAATCAGCCCCAGCATTTT. Translating gives CASSLETGLWNQPQHF.

The chain carries TRBV13 and TRBJ2-5; TRBD2 agrees at 9 bases. Germline V gene data show CDR1 as PRHDT and CDR2 as FYEKMQ (reference sequence). With V trimmed by 0 bases and J by 5 bases, 13 bases remained unmatched. CDR3 length: 18 amino acids. CDR3 coding DNA: TGTGCCAGCAGCTTAGGGTTTGCGGGGGGGAACCTCCGGGAGACCCAGTACTTC. Translated: CASSLGFAGGNLRETQYF. The entire variable domain, with the rest obtained from reference TRBV13 and TRBJ2-5, is as follows: AAGVIQSPRHLIKEKRETATLKCYPIPRHDTVYWYQQGPGQDPQFLISFYEKMQSDKGSIPDRFSAQQFSDYHSELNMSSLELGDSALYFCASSLGFAGGNLRETQYFGPGTRLLVL.

The chain recombines TRBV6-5 with TRBJ2-2, with a weak D call TRBD1 (5 bases). The CDR3 is 15 amino acids. The V gene's germline CDR1 is MNHEY and CDR2 SVGAGI. Trimming shortened V by 8 bases and J by 5 bases, and 18 bases separated the two germline ends. DNA of the CDR3: TGTGCCAGCCGACTGATCCAGGGTGGGACCGGGGAGCTGTTTTTT. Encoded protein: CASRLIQGGTGELFF.

The chain couples TRBV12-3 or TRBV12-4 to TRBJ1-1; unclear D gene. Trimming pared 8 bases from V and 1 base from J, leaving 8 bases between. The CDR3 loop spans 12 amino acids. This CDR3 reads CASSRENTEAFF. The CDR3 DNA sequence: TGTGCCAGCTCCCGGGAGAACACTGAAGCTTTCTTT.

The J gene is TRBJ1-1, the V gene TRBV28; 10 nucleotides agree with TRBD1. Losses at the gene ends were 4 bases for V and 5 bases for J; bases not matched to a gene: 7. CDR1 is MDHEN and CDR2 is SYDVKM in the germline V gene. This CDR3 has 15 amino acids. The CDR3 nucleotides read TGTGCCAGCAGTTCGACCGGGACAGGGGAAACTGAAGCTTTCTTT. It yields the protein CASSSTGTGETEAFF.

This rearrangement joins TRBV6-6 to TRBJ2-3, with D perhaps TRBD2 (6 bases). CDR1 is MNHNY and CDR2 is SVGAGI in the germline V gene (reference sequence). Trimming took 5 bases from V and 4 from J, leaving 10 bases between them. The CDR3 runs to 13 residues. DNA for the CDR3: TGTGCCAGCAGTCCGACTAGACCAGATACGCAGTATTTT. This codes for CASSPTRPDTQYF.

The rearrangement uses TRBV6-5 and TRBJ1-5; 7 bases map to TRBD1. CDR1 and CDR2 from the germline V gene are MNHEY and SVGAGI. CDR3 length: 15 residues. Trimming took 7 bases from V and 0 from J; bases not matched to a gene: 6. The CDR3 is CASTRGIYSNQPQHF. In DNA form, the CDR3 reads TGTGCCAGCACCAGGGGGATCTATAGCAATCAGCCCCAGCATTTT.

The V call is TRBV10-3, the J call TRBJ2-3; 9 nucleotides match TRBD2. The CDR3 has 13 amino acids. CDR1 is ENHRY, CDR2 SYGVKD, per germline. V was clipped by 9 bases and J by 2 bases; unmatched bases: 3. CDR3 amino acids: CAIAGGHTDTQYF. CDR3 DNA sequence: TGTGCCATTGCGGGGGGGCACACAGATACGCAGTATTTT.

The chain joins TRBV6-1 to TRBJ1-3, with D tentatively TRBD1 (5 bases). This CDR3 has 16 residues. The germline CDR1 and CDR2 sequences are MNHNS and SASEGT. Trimming cost V 4 bases and J 0 bases, with 13 bases left between them. The CDR3 region has the DNA TGTGCCAGCAGTGCTAACAGGCTACTCTCTGGAAACACCATATATTTT. It specifies CASSANRLLSGNTIYF.

This chain uses TRBV19 with TRBJ1-2, with TRBD1 matching 7 bases. This CDR3 is built from 15 residues. The junction had 6 bases not matched to a gene; V was cut back by 5 bases and J by 0 bases. Germline V lookup: CDR1 LNHDA, CDR2 SQIVND (reference sequence). CDR3 bases: TGTGCCAGTAGTGAACCAGGGGGAGCTAACTATGGCTACACCTTC. This gives the protein CASSEPGGANYGYTF.

The chain employs TRBV12-3 or TRBV12-4 and TRBJ1-1; 8 nucleotides line up with TRBD1. The CDR3 loop spans 12 amino acids. The J segment lost 8 bases and the V segment lost 4 bases, leaving 3 bases of the junction unmatched. This CDR3 reads CASSSGQGEAFF. The CDR3 DNA reads as TGTGCCAGCAGTTCCGGACAGGGCGAAGCTTTCTTT.

This chain uses TRBV29-1 with TRBJ2-5, with TRBD1 identical over 11 bases. The trim removed 6 bases at V and 5 bases at J, leaving 11 bases unmatched. The CDR3 length is 15 residues. The germline V gene has CDR1 SQVTM and CDR2 ANQGSEA. The CDR3 DNA follows: TGCAGCGTCACGGACAGGGGGCTGGGGCTGGAGACCCAGTACTTC. Its protein product is CSVTDRGLGLETQYF.